This is a list of T cell receptor beta chains from one sample in a study of T cell responses to AZD1222 COVID-19 vaccine. Assay: immunoSEQ multiplex PCR; the TCRdb copy retains only in-frame clones and omits some. The sample includes some 120,000 clones, 87% of them seen just once. The starting material was peripheral blood, obtained on day 0 of AZD1222 vaccination. These receptors came from an adult in good health. Each CDR3 is given with its conserved first and last residue. A D gene is named only where the DNA matches it firmly. Size tells how often a clone was seen (once, few, many) or the class of an expanded clone, and some rows leave it out.

V gene: TRBV23-1
J gene: TRBJ2-1
clone size: NA
D gene: NA
CDR3 protein: CASSHLDSSYNEQFF
CDR3 DNA: TGCGCCAGCAGTCATTTGGACAGCTCCTACAATGAGCAGTTCTTC

V gene: TRBV12-3/TRBV12-4
J gene: TRBJ2-5
clone size: NA
D gene: TRBD1
CDR3 protein: CASSQTGVGTQYF
CDR3 DNA: TGTGCCAGCAGTCAAACAGGGGTAGGGACCCAGTACTTC

V gene: TRBV13
J gene: TRBJ1-5
clone size: NA
D gene: TRBD1
CDR3 protein: CASSLGQGAQPQHF
CDR3 DNA: TGTGCCAGCAGCTTAGGACAGGGGGCACAGCCCCAGCATTTT

V gene: TRBV7-9
J gene: TRBJ2-7
clone size: NA
D gene: TRBD2
CDR3 protein: CASGGEGRYEQYF
CDR3 DNA: TGTGCCAGCGGGGGGGAAGGCCGATACGAGCAGTACTTC

V gene: TRBV9
J gene: TRBJ2-1
clone size: NA
D gene: NA
CDR3 protein: CASSPPNGNEQFF
CDR3 DNA: TGTGCCAGCAGCCCCCCCAATGGGAATGAGCAGTTCTTC

V gene: TRBV6-5
J gene: TRBJ1-1
clone size: NA
D gene: NA
CDR3 protein: CASLWTLMNTEAFF
CDR3 DNA: TGTGCCAGCCTTTGGACCCTAATGAACACTGAAGCTTTCTTT

V gene: TRBV4-1
J gene: TRBJ2-7
clone size: NA
D gene: TRBD1
CDR3 protein: CASSQTVGTGVHEQYF
CDR3 DNA: TGCGCCAGCAGCCAAACCGTCGGGACAGGGGTCCACGAGCAGTACTTC

V gene: TRBV5-1
J gene: TRBJ1-4
clone size: NA
D gene: NA
CDR3 protein: CASSLVLGDNEKLFF
CDR3 DNA: TGCGCCAGCAGCTTGGTTTTGGGGGACAATGAAAAACTGTTTTTT

V gene: TRBV7-9
J gene: TRBJ2-5
clone size: NA
D gene: NA
CDR3 protein: CASGLRSETQYF
CDR3 DNA: TGTGCCAGCGGTTTGCGCTCTGAGACCCAGTACTTC

V gene: TRBV5-5
J gene: TRBJ2-7
clone size: NA
D gene: NA
CDR3 protein: CASRGISYEQYF
CDR3 DNA: TGTGCCAGCAGAGGGATCTCCTACGAGCAGTACTTC

V gene: TRBV6-5
J gene: TRBJ1-1
clone size: NA
D gene: TRBD1
CDR3 protein: CASSYMTGVVTEAFF
CDR3 DNA: TGTGCCAGCAGTTATATGACAGGGGTGGTAACTGAAGCTTTCTTT

V gene: TRBV4-3
J gene: TRBJ2-1
clone size: NA
D gene: NA
CDR3 protein: CASSQDDGLSYNEQFF
CDR3 DNA: TGCGCCAGCAGCCAAGATGACGGCCTCTCCTACAATGAGCAGTTCTTC

V gene: TRBV29-1
J gene: TRBJ1-6
clone size: NA
D gene: NA
CDR3 protein: CSASESAGVGSPLHF
CDR3 DNA: TGCAGCGCCTCTGAGTCGGCAGGGGTCGGCTCACCCCTCCACTTT

V gene: TRBV6-5
J gene: TRBJ2-7
clone size: NA
D gene: TRBD1
CDR3 protein: CASSPQGPTYEQYF
CDR3 DNA: TGTGCCAGCAGTCCACAGGGGCCCACCTACGAGCAGTACTTC

V gene: TRBV6-2/TRBV6-3
J gene: TRBJ2-1
clone size: NA
D gene: TRBD1
CDR3 protein: CASSLGQSFGEQFF
CDR3 DNA: TGTGCCAGCAGTTTGGGACAGTCTTTCGGTGAGCAGTTCTTC

V gene: TRBV4-2
J gene: TRBJ2-1
clone size: few
D gene: NA
CDR3 protein: CASSHDSSYNEQFF
CDR3 DNA: TGTGCCAGCAGCCACGACAGTTCCTACAATGAGCAGTTCTTC

V gene: TRBV7-9
J gene: TRBJ1-4
clone size: NA
D gene: TRBD1
CDR3 protein: CASSASGTGNRGNEKLFF
CDR3 DNA: TGTGCCAGCAGCGCCTCCGGGACAGGGAACCGGGGCAATGAAAAACTGTTTTTT

V gene: TRBV10-3
J gene: TRBJ1-2
clone size: few
D gene: NA
CDR3 protein: CAISESGGNYGYTF
CDR3 DNA: TGTGCCATCAGTGAGTCGGGGGGGAACTATGGCTACACCTTC

V gene: TRBV7-8
J gene: TRBJ2-5
clone size: NA
D gene: NA
CDR3 protein: CASTQTRKETQYF
CDR3 DNA: TGTGCCAGCACACAGACTCGAAAAGAGACCCAGTACTTC

V gene: TRBV20-1
J gene: TRBJ1-5
clone size: NA
D gene: NA
CDR3 protein: CSASRPGDQPQHF
CDR3 DNA: TGCAGTGCTAGTAGGCCGGGAGATCAGCCCCAGCATTTT

V gene: TRBV11-3
J gene: TRBJ2-2
clone size: NA
D gene: TRBD2
CDR3 protein: CASSLGAGTTNTGELFF
CDR3 DNA: TGTGCCAGCAGCTTAGGCGCCGGGACTACGAACACCGGGGAGCTGTTTTTT